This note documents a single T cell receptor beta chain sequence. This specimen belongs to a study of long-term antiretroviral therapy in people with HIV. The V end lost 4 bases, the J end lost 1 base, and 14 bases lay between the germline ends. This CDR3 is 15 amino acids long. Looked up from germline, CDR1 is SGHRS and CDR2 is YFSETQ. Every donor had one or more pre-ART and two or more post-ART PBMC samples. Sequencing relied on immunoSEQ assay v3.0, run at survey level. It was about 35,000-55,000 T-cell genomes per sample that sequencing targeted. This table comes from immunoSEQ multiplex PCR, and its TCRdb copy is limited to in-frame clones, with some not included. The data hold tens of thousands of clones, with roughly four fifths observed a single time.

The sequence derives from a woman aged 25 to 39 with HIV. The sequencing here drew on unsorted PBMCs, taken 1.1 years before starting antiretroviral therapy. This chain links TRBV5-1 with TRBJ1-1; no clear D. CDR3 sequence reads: CASSPTTGANTEAFF. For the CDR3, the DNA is TGCGCCAGCAGCCCGACCACCGGAGCGAACACTGAAGCTTTCTTT.